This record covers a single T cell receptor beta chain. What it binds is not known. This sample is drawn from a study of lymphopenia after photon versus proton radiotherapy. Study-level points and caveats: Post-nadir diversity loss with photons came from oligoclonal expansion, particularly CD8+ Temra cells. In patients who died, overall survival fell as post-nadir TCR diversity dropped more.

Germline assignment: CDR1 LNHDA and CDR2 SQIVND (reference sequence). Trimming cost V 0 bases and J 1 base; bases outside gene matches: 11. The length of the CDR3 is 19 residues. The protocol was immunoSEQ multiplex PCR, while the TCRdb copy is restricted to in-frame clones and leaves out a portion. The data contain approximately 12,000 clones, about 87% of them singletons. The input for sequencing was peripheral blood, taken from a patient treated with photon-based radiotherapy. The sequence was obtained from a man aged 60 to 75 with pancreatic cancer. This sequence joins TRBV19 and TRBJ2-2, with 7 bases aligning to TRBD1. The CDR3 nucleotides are TGTGCCAGTAGTATAGATCATGGCGGAGACAGGGAGAACACCGGGGAGCTGTTTTTT. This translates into CASSIDHGGDRENTGELFF.